This entry lists 32 T cell receptor beta chains sequenced from one sample in a study of shared clonotypes between healthy human individuals. Profiled with immunoSEQ multiplex PCR; TCRdb holds only in-frame clones, not every one. Among 2 million to 2.5 million clones, approximately 96% were seen once, and the ten largest hold less than 0.15%. The sequenced sample was naive CD4+ T cells sorted from blood. Specified subset: CD45RA+ positively selected. The receptors stem from a young man in good health.

The genes are TRBV5-1 and TRBJ2-3, with no clear D. The CDR3 has 13 residues. CDR1 is SGHRS and CDR2 is YFSETQ in the germline V gene. V lost 0 bases, J lost 6 bases, and 8 bases lay in between. The CDR3 loop is CASSLAFSDTQYF. As DNA, the CDR3 is TGCGCCAGCAGCTTGGCGTTTTCGGATACGCAGTATTTT.

The gene calls are TRBV2 and TRBJ1-3; TRBD1 might be the D (5 bases). CDR1 and CDR2 from the germline V gene are SNHLY and FYNNEI. V lost 6 bases and J 4 bases, leaving 13 bases between the germline ends. CDR3 length equals 14 residues. As DNA, the CDR3 is TGTGCCAGCAGCGCGCAGGGTCCCGGAAACACCATATATTTT. It is translated as CASSAQGPGNTIYF. Variable domain in full (rest from reference TRBV2 and TRBJ1-3): EPEVTQTPSHQVTQMGQEVILRCVPISNHLYFYWYRQILGQKVEFLVSFYNNEISEKSEIFDDQFSVERPDGSNFTLKIRSTKLEDSAMYFCASSAQGPGNTIYFGEGSWLTVV.

The chain uses TRBV4-1 and TRBJ2-6; no clear D. V was pared by 3 bases and J by 1 base, with 7 bases between. This CDR3 spans 15 amino acids. Germline V CDR1 and CDR2: MGHRA, YSYEKL. CDR3 coding DNA: TGCGCCAGCAGCCACCCTGGGTCTGGGGCCAACGTCCTGACTTTC. This encodes CASSHPGSGANVLTF.

The chain employs TRBV6-5 and TRBJ2-1; 7 nucleotides match TRBD2. Germline V lookup: CDR1 MNHEY, CDR2 SVGAGI. The CDR3 length is 14 residues. V lost 5 bases to trimming and J lost 6 bases; unmatched junction nucleotides: 7. The CDR3 loop reads CASSQSGLGNEQFF. Here the CDR3 DNA reads TGTGCCAGCAGTCAATCCGGACTAGGCAATGAGCAGTTCTTC.

The chain uses TRBV9 and TRBJ2-7; 9 nucleotides match TRBD2. Losses at the gene ends were 0 bases for V and 5 bases for J; bases not matched to a gene: 12. From germline, CDR1 is SGDLS and CDR2 YYNGEE. The CDR3 is 17 amino acids. The CDR3 DNA sequence: TGTGCCAGCAGCGTAGAGGCCGGGACTAGCATCCCCCACGAGCAGTACTTC. Its protein is CASSVEAGTSIPHEQYF.

This chain joins TRBV6-6 and TRBJ2-7; 9 positions match TRBD2. The V segment lost 4 bases and the J segment 3 bases; nucleotides outside the gene matches: 4. The CDR3 loop spans 14 amino acids. The germline gives CDR1 MNHNY, CDR2 SVGAGI (reference sequence). This CDR3 is CASSLGSGSYEQYF. CDR3 sequence (DNA): TGTGCCAGCAGTTTGGGTAGCGGGAGCTACGAGCAGTACTTC.

This chain uses TRBV5-1 with TRBJ2-5; D not certain. The CDR3 is 13 residues long. V lost 3 bases to trimming and J lost 3 bases, with 9 bases between them. Germline CDR1 and CDR2: SGHRS and YFSETQ. The CDR3 DNA reads as TGCGCCAGCAGCTCCCGGAAAGAAGAGACCCAGTACTTC. Translation gives CASSSRKEETQYF.

The rearrangement joins TRBV2 to TRBJ1-1, with 7 nucleotides matching TRBD1. Germline V gene lookup returns CDR1 SNHLY and CDR2 FYNNEI. V dropped 8 bases and J dropped 0; count of bases not matched to a gene: 12. The CDR3 is 16 amino acids. The CDR3 coding sequence is TGTGCCAGCTTAGTGACAGGGAGACCTTTGAACACTGAAGCTTTCTTT. It translates to CASLVTGRPLNTEAFF.

V and J are TRBV13 and TRBJ2-1; 8 bases line up with TRBD2. The trim removed 2 bases at V and 7 bases at J, leaving 7 bases unmatched. Germline lookup yields CDR1 PRHDT and CDR2 FYEKMQ (reference sequence). The CDR3 is 15 residues long. The CDR3 DNA reads TGTGCCAGCAGCTTAAGATCGGGGGGGAGTAATGAGCAGTTCTTC. This sequence encodes CASSLRSGGSNEQFF.

The V gene is TRBV28, the J gene TRBJ1-2; 9 bases agree with TRBD1. V lost 6 bases, J lost 7 bases, and 6 bases stayed unmatched. This CDR3 is 13 amino acids long. The V gene's germline CDR1 is MDHEN and CDR2 SYDVKM. The CDR3 DNA follows: TGTGCCAGCAGACCACCGGGACAGGGTGGCTACACCTTC. It codes for CASRPPGQGGYTF.

The chain is built from TRBV14 and TRBJ1-6, with a weak D call TRBD1 (6 bases). V lost 1 base and J 4 bases, leaving 14 bases between the germline ends. Germline V CDR1 and CDR2: SGHDN, FVKESK. The CDR3 runs 17 residues. The CDR3 DNA reads TGTGCCAGCAGCCAAGGAGGGGGGGTGCGGTATAATTCACCCCTCCACTTT. It yields the protein CASSQGGGVRYNSPLHF.

This chain uses TRBV2 with TRBJ1-1, with D tentatively TRBD1 (5 bases). Germline V gene lookup returns CDR1 SNHLY and CDR2 FYNNEI. The CDR3 runs 16 residues. V was pared by 2 bases and J by 1 base, with 14 bases between. The CDR3 is CASSEPPGRRNTEAFF. DNA of the CDR3: TGTGCCAGCAGTGAACCCCCGGGACGGAGGAACACTGAAGCTTTCTTT. The complete variable domain, with remaining parts taken from reference TRBV2 and TRBJ1-1, reads EPEVTQTPSHQVTQMGQEVILRCVPISNHLYFYWYRQILGQKVEFLVSFYNNEISEKSEIFDDQFSVERPDGSNFTLKIRSTKLEDSAMYFCASSEPPGRRNTEAFFGQGTRLTVV.

The chain is built from TRBV6-5 and TRBJ2-1; a possible D gene is TRBD2 (6 bases). The V end was cut by 6 bases, the J end by 15 bases, with 15 bases between. CDR1 is MNHEY, CDR2 SVGAGI, per germline. CDR3 size: 11 residues. Here the CDR3 reads CASRGKGLLFF. Written as DNA, the CDR3 is TGTGCCAGCAGGGGGAAGGGACTGCTGTTCTTC.

The chain combines TRBV7-2 with TRBJ2-2; no definite D call. In germline, CDR1 is SGHTA, CDR2 FQGNSA. V lost 4 bases and J 1 base, leaving 13 bases between the germline ends. The CDR3 sequence is 16 residues long. The CDR3 loop is CASSSMSSRNTGELFF. CDR3 DNA sequence: TGTGCCAGCAGCTCAATGAGCAGTCGGAACACCGGGGAGCTGTTTTTT.

The genes are TRBV6-6 and TRBJ1-1; D is ambiguous. The CDR3 runs to 14 residues. Trimming shortened V by 2 bases and J by 3 bases, and 10 bases separated the two germline ends. CDR1 and CDR2 from the germline V gene are MNHNY and SVGAGI (reference sequence). This chain's CDR3 is CASSYNGPDTEAFF. CDR3 in DNA: TGTGCCAGCAGTTACAACGGGCCGGACACTGAAGCTTTCTTT.

This clone occurred once. Other DNA sequences in the same sample also yield this CDR3. This chain links TRBV6-5 with TRBJ2-3; 7 bases are a match to TRBD1. The CDR3 has 14 amino acids. Trimming cost V 4 bases and J 2 bases; bases outside gene matches: 3. The germline CDR1 and CDR2 sequences are MNHEY and SVGAGI. The CDR3 coding sequence is TGTGCCAGCAGTTTTGGACAGGTCACAGATACGCAGTATTTT. This codes for CASSFGQVTDTQYF.

The chain employs TRBV7-9 and TRBJ1-2; D uncertain. From germline, CDR1 is SEHNR and CDR2 FQNEAQ (reference sequence). Between the trimmed V and J ends, which lost 5 bases and 9 bases, there was a span of 13 bases. The CDR3 is 12 amino acids. The CDR3 sequence: CASSQAQNRYTF. CDR3 nucleotides: TGTGCCAGCAGCCAGGCCCAGAATCGCTACACCTTC.

The rearrangement joins TRBV4-3 to TRBJ2-3, with 9 bases matching TRBD2. V lost 0 bases and J lost 6; bases outside the gene matches: 7. Germline CDR1 is LGHNA and CDR2 is YSLEER. The CDR3 has 16 residues. The CDR3 loop is CASSQEGLAGIDTQYF. In nucleotides, the CDR3 is TGCGCCAGCAGCCAAGAAGGGCTAGCGGGAATTGATACGCAGTATTTT.

The rearrangement links TRBV7-9 to TRBJ1-3; D gene uncertain. Trimming took 2 bases from V and 0 from J, leaving 11 bases between them. The CDR3 totals 16 residues. Germline CDR1 reads SEHNR; CDR2 reads FQNEAQ (reference sequence). The CDR3 sequence is CASSLTPVNSGNTIYF. The CDR3 DNA sequence: TGTGCCAGCAGCTTAACCCCAGTGAACTCTGGAAACACCATATATTTT. Variable domain in full (rest from reference TRBV7-9 and TRBJ1-3): DTGVSQNPRHKITKRGQNVTFRCDPISEHNRLYWYRQTLGQGPEFLTYFQNEAQLEKSRLLSDRFSAERPKGSFSTLEIQRTEQGDSAMYLCASSLTPVNSGNTIYFGEGSWLTVV.

In its sample, this clone was seen once. The chain recombines TRBV5-4 with TRBJ2-2, with D perhaps TRBD2 (6 bases). CDR3 length: 17 amino acids. Germline CDR1 is SGHNT and CDR2 is YYREEE (reference sequence). V lost 1 base and J lost 4, with 17 bases in between. Written as DNA, the CDR3 is TGTGCCAGCAGCTTGATGAAGGGTGCCGGGAGCACCGGGGAGCTGTTTTTT. Translating gives CASSLMKGAGSTGELFF.

This sequence joins TRBV7-9 and TRBJ2-1; 11 nucleotides match TRBD2. The CDR3 consists of 16 residues. The junction had 8 bases not matched to a gene; V was cut back by 6 bases and J by 4 bases. CDR1 SEHNR and CDR2 FQNEAQ come from the germline V gene (reference sequence). The CDR3 region is CASRRTGTSGYNEQFF. CDR3 nucleotide sequence: TGTGCCAGCAGACGAACCGGGACTAGCGGTTACAATGAGCAGTTCTTC.

The V call is TRBV2, the J call TRBJ2-2; D unclear. V gave up 4 bases and J gave up 6 bases, with 15 bases separating them. The CDR3 covers 15 residues. Germline assignment: CDR1 SNHLY and CDR2 FYNNEI. The CDR3 sequence: CASSGAAILSGELFF. The CDR3 DNA sequence: TGTGCCAGCAGTGGGGCAGCCATCCTGTCCGGGGAGCTGTTTTTT.

This chain uses TRBV7-9 with TRBJ1-1; D is possibly TRBD1 (6 bases). The CDR3 runs to 16 residues. V was cut by 9 bases and J by 0 bases, with 20 bases left in between. The germline V gene has CDR1 SEHNR and CDR2 FQNEAQ (reference sequence). The CDR3 DNA reads TGTGCCAGTTCTACAGGGAATTTCCGTGTGAACACTGAAGCTTTCTTT. Translation: CASSTGNFRVNTEAFF.

The rearrangement joins TRBV28 to TRBJ1-5; 7 nucleotides align to TRBD1. This CDR3 is built from 14 residues. V lost 7 bases and J lost 9; bases outside the gene matches: 12. CDR1 is MDHEN, CDR2 SYDVKM, per germline. The CDR3 DNA is TGTGCCAGCATGGGAGGGGGCTCCGTGAGGCCCCAGCATTTT. Encoded protein: CASMGGGSVRPQHF.

The CDR3 DNA is TGTGCCAGCAGCCCTCTGGACAAAGAAGGCAACGAGCAGTACTTC. Its protein product is CASSPLDKEGNEQYF. The genes are TRBV5-6 and TRBJ2-7, with a tentative D call TRBD1 (5 bases). Germline V CDR1 and CDR2: SGHDT, YYEEEE. Between the trimmed V and J ends, which lost 4 bases and 5 bases, there was a span of 19 bases. CDR3 length equals 15 residues.

This chain connects TRBV30 to TRBJ1-5, with D possibly matching TRBD1 (6 bases). The CDR3 has 18 amino acids. CDR1 and CDR2 (germline): GTSNPN, SVGIG (reference sequence). The V end was cut by 0 bases, the J end by 5 bases, with 23 bases between. The CDR3 loop is CAWSVGAGAGRMDQPQHF. The CDR3 region has the DNA TGTGCCTGGAGTGTAGGTGCAGGGGCAGGGAGGATGGATCAGCCCCAGCATTTT.

The V and J genes are TRBV28 and TRBJ1-4, with 9 bases lining up with TRBD1. The germline CDR1 and CDR2 sequences are MDHEN and SYDVKM. V dropped 0 bases and J dropped 7; count of bases not matched to a gene: 3. CDR3 length: 15 amino acids. This CDR3 reads CASSLWGTGIEKLFF. The DNA for the CDR3 is TGTGCCAGCAGTTTATGGGGGACAGGGATTGAAAAACTGTTTTTT.

The genes are TRBV4-3 and TRBJ1-6; possible D gene TRBD1, 6 bases. The CDR3 is made up of 16 amino acids. V was clipped by 0 bases and J by 7 bases, with 13 bases between them. From germline, CDR1 is LGHNA and CDR2 YSLEER. CDR3 DNA: TGCGCCAGCAGCCAAGACAGTGCAGGGGTAAATTCACCCCTCCACTTT. This encodes CASSQDSAGVNSPLHF.

The genes are TRBV2 and TRBJ2-2; D is unresolved. Looked up from germline, CDR1 is SNHLY and CDR2 is FYNNEI. This CDR3 comprises 16 residues. Deletions cut 6 bases from V and 0 bases from J, with 14 bases between. The CDR3 DNA is TGTGCCAGCAGCCCCCTGGCAGTATCGAACACCGGGGAGCTGTTTTTT. It codes for CASSPLAVSNTGELFF.

V usage is TRBV5-4 and J usage is TRBJ2-6, with D possibly called TRBD1 or TRBD2 (5 bases each). Deletions cut 1 base from V and 9 bases from J, with 14 bases between. Germline V lookup: CDR1 SGHNT, CDR2 YYREEE (reference sequence). This CDR3 region has 15 residues. Written as DNA, the CDR3 is TGTGCCAGCAGCTTGAGTATCCAGGGAGTCAACGTCCTGACTTTC. Translating it yields CASSLSIQGVNVLTF.

On this clone itself: Other DNA variants within this sample encode the same CDR3. The CDR3 region is CASSPDRASYEQYF. Written as DNA, the CDR3 is TGCGCCAGCAGCCCGGACAGGGCTTCCTACGAGCAGTACTTC. This chain connects TRBV5-1 to TRBJ2-7, with 8 bases lining up with TRBD1. The CDR3 spans 14 residues. CDR1 is SGHRS, CDR2 YFSETQ, per germline. Trimming at V came to 4 bases and at J to 1 base, leaving 4 bases not matched to a gene.

The chain joins TRBV18 to TRBJ2-2; TRBD1 agrees at 9 bases. The CDR3 is made up of 16 amino acids. Per germline, CDR1 KGHSH and CDR2 LQKENI. J lost 6 bases, V lost 2 bases, and 7 bases had no gene match. Here the CDR3 DNA reads TGTGCCAGCTCACCAGGGCGACAGGGGGATCCCGGGGAGCTGTTTTTT. It codes for CASSPGRQGDPGELFF.